The 10 T cell receptor beta chains below all came from one sample that was sequenced in a study of shared T cell receptors in the human thymus (dated by TCRdb to the early 2020s). Library preparation used the immunoSEQ multiplex PCR assay. Held by TCRdb, this immuneACCESS table contains in-frame sequences only and omits some clones. Under half of the omission traces to an unresolved V gene where checked; the cause of the rest is unknown. Counted in this sample were roughly 710,000 clones; 70% to 90% of them appeared once. The ten biggest clones cover roughly 0.01% of the sample. These records were also assigned to another study, of human thymus T cells.

The sample consisted of thymocytes. The receptors stem from a girl under three years old with a congenital heart defect. Donor details come from another sample of the same person, matched by shared clones.

The chain carries TRBV5-6 and TRBJ2-5; TRBD1 matches 7 bases. The ends lost 1 base at V and 5 bases at J; junction bases unmatched: 8. The CDR3 spans 15 residues. Germline lookup yields CDR1 SGHDT and CDR2 YYEEEE. CDR3 region: CASSLFPTTGETQYF. CDR3 bases: TGTGCCAGCAGCTTGTTCCCTACGACAGGGGAGACCCAGTACTTC.

The chain combines TRBV6-1 with TRBJ1-6; the D gene is possibly TRBD1 (5 bases). V was trimmed by 6 bases and J by 9 bases, leaving 18 bases between them. The germline gives CDR1 MNHNS, CDR2 SASEGT. This CDR3 contains 15 residues. The CDR3 loop reads CASSPRVSYGSPLHF. In DNA form, the CDR3 reads TGTGCCAGCAGCCCCAGGGTTTCCTATGGTTCACCCCTCCACTTT.

The V call is TRBV19, the J call TRBJ1-1; 9 bases are shared with TRBD1. V trimming: 6 bases; J trimming: 1 base; junction bases outside the gene matches: 24. The CDR3 contains 21 residues. The germline CDR1 and CDR2 sequences are LNHDA and SQIVND (reference sequence). The CDR3 DNA follows: TGTGCCAGTAGACACCTCCGGGACAGGGATACGGGACGACGACCGAACACTGAAGCTTTCTTT. It specifies CASRHLRDRDTGRRPNTEAFF.

The CDR3, as DNA: TGTGCCAGCATGAGGAACAGGACGAGCAATCAGCCCCAGCATTTT. It specifies CASMRNRTSNQPQHF. The V gene is TRBV27, the J gene TRBJ1-5; possible D gene TRBD1, 5 bases. V gave up 7 bases and J gave up 1 base, with 14 bases separating them. The CDR3 totals 15 residues. Germline V gene sequence: CDR1 MNHEY, CDR2 SMNVEV (reference sequence).

The chain carries TRBV27 and TRBJ2-5; 12 bases map to TRBD2. CDR1 is MNHEY and CDR2 is SMNVEV in the germline V gene (reference sequence). CDR3 length equals 18 residues. J gave up 3 bases and V 0 bases, and 8 bases lay outside the gene matches. The CDR3 bases are TGTGCCAGCAGTTTATCCCGGACTAGCGGGGTCACTGAAGAGACCCAGTACTTC. Its protein is CASSLSRTSGVTEETQYF.

The chain has TRBV27 and TRBJ1-2, with 10 bases lining up with TRBD1. This CDR3 has 16 amino acids. The V segment lost 5 bases and the J segment 6 bases; nucleotides outside the gene matches: 12. Germline V CDR1 and CDR2: MNHEY, SMNVEV (reference sequence). Here the CDR3 DNA reads TGTGCCAGCAGTCCCGGATGGGACAGGGGCTTCCATGGCTACACCTTC. Translating it yields CASSPGWDRGFHGYTF.

The chain recombines TRBV5-4 with TRBJ2-7; the D gene is possibly TRBD1 (6 bases). Germline V gene data show CDR1 as SGHNT and CDR2 as YYREEE (reference sequence). V was clipped by 3 bases and J by 4 bases, with 11 bases between them. This CDR3 has 13 residues. The CDR3: CASSSSQGYEQYF. In DNA, the CDR3 is TGTGCCAGCAGCTCGAGTCAGGGGTACGAGCAGTACTTC. The full variable domain, with the rest looked up from reference TRBV5-4 and TRBJ2-7, is ETGVTQSPTHLIKTRGQQVTLRCSSQSGHNTVSWYQQALGQGPQFIFQYYREEENGRGNFPPRFSGLQFPNYSSELNVNALELDDSALYLCASSSSQGYEQYFGPGTRLTVT.

This chain links TRBV13 with TRBJ1-1; the match to TRBD1 covers 8 bases. V shed 5 bases, J shed 5 bases, and the junction held 7 bases outside the gene matches. Germline CDR1 reads PRHDT; CDR2 reads FYEKMQ (reference sequence). This CDR3 region has 14 residues. In DNA form, the CDR3 reads TGTGCCAGCAGCCACGGACAGGGCGGGACTGAAGCTTTCTTT. This sequence encodes CASSHGQGGTEAFF.

The chain employs TRBV14 and TRBJ2-5; TRBD2 aligns across 13 bases. This CDR3 is built from 16 residues. CDR1 SGHDN and CDR2 FVKESK come from the germline V gene. Unmatched junction bases numbered 6, after V lost 3 bases and J lost 5 bases. CDR3 region: CASSQLLAGGRETQYF. CDR3 coding DNA: TGTGCCAGCAGCCAGCTACTAGCGGGGGGGCGGGAGACCCAGTACTTC.

V usage is TRBV28 and J usage is TRBJ1-5; maybe TRBD1 (5 bases). The V gene lost 2 bases and the J gene lost 6 bases, with 20 bases spanning the gap. Germline CDR1 and CDR2: MDHEN and SYDVKM. The CDR3 is 17 amino acids. Here the CDR3 reads CASSLSLESGWAQPQHF. CDR3 coding DNA: TGTGCCAGCAGTTTAAGCCTAGAGTCAGGGTGGGCTCAGCCCCAGCATTTT.